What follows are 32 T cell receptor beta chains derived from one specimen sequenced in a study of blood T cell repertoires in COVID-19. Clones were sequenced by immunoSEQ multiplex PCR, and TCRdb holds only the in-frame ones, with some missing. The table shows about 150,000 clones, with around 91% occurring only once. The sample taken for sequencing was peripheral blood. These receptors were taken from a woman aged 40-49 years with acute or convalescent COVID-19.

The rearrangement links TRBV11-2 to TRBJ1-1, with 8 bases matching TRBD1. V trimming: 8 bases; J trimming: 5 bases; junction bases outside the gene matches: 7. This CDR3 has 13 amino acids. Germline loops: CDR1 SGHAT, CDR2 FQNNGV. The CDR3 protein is CASDSTGVTEAFF. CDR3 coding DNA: TGTGCCAGCGATTCGACAGGGGTGACTGAAGCTTTCTTT.

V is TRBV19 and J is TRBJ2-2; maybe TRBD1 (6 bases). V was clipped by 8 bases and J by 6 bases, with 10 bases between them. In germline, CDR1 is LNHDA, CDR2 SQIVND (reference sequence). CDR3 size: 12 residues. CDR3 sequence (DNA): TGTGCCAGTGTAGGGGGTTCCGGGGAGCTGTTTTTT. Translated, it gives CASVGGSGELFF. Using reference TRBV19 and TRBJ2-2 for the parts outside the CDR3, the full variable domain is DGGITQSPKYLFRKEGQNVTLSCEQNLNHDAMYWYRQDPGQGLRLIYYSQIVNDFQKGDIAEGYSVSREKKESFPLTVTSAQKNPTAFYLCASVGGSGELFFGEGSRLTVL.

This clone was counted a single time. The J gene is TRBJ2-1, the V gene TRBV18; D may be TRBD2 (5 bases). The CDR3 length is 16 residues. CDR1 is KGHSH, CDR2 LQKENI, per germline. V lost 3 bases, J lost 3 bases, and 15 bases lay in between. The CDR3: CASSPGLPKNYNEQFF. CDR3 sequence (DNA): TGTGCCAGCTCACCTGGACTCCCCAAAAACTACAATGAGCAGTTCTTC.

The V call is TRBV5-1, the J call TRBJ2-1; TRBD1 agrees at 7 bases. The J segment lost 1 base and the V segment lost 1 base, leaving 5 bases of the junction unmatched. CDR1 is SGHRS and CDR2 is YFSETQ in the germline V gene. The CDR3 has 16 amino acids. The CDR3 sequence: CASSLQGDTSYNEQFF. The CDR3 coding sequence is TGCGCCAGCAGCTTGCAGGGGGACACATCCTACAATGAGCAGTTCTTC.

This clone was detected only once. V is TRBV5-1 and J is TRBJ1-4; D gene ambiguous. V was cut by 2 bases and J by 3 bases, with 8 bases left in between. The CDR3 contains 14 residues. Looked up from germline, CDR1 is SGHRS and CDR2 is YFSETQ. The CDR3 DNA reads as TGCGCCAGCAGCTTCGGGGTGGCTAATGAAAAACTGTTTTTT. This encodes CASSFGVANEKLFF. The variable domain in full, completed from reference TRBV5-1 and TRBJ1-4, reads KAGVTQTPRYLIKTRGQQVTLSCSPISGHRSVSWYQQTPGQGLQFLFEYFSETQRNKGNFPGRFSGRQFSNSRSEMNVSTLELGDSALYLCASSFGVANEKLFFGSGTQLSVL.

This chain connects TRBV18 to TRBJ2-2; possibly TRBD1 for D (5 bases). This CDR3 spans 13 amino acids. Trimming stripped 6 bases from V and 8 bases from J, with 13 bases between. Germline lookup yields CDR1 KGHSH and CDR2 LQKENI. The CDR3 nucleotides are TGTGCCAGCTCGCGACAGACCGATGGGGAGCTGTTTTTT. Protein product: CASSRQTDGELFF.

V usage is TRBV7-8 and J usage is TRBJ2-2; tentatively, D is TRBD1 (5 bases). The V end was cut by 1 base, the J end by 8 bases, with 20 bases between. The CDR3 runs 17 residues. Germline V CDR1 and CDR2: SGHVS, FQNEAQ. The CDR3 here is CASSLGAGNMITGELFF. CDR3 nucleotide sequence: TGTGCCAGCAGCTTAGGGGCAGGGAATATGATTACTGGGGAGCTGTTTTTT.

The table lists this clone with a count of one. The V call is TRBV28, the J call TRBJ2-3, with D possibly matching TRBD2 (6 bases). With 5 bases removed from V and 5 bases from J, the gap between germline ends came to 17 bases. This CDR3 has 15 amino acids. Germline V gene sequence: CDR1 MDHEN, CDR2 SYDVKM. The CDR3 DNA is TGTGCCAGCAGTCAAATCAGGGAGGCAAAAGATACGCAGTATTTT. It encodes CASSQIREAKDTQYF.

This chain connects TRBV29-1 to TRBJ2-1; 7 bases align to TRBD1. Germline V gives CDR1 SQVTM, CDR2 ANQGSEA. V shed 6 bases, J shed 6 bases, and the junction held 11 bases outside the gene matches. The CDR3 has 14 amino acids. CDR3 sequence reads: CSVPTGNVFNEQFF. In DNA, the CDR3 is TGCAGCGTGCCGACAGGGAATGTTTTCAATGAGCAGTTCTTC.

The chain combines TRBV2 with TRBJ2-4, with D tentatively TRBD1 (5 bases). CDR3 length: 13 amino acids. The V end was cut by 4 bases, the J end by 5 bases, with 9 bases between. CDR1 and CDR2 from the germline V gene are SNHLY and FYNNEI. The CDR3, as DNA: TGTGCCAGCAGTGGTGACAGAGAAAACATTCAGTACTTC. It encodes CASSGDRENIQYF.

The CDR3 DNA is TGTGCCAGCAGACCGGGTAGGACGGGAGGAAACACCATATATTTT. Its protein is CASRPGRTGGNTIYF. This sequence joins TRBV6-5 and TRBJ1-3; the D is unclear. Per germline, CDR1 MNHEY and CDR2 SVGAGI. V was shortened by 6 bases and J by 4 bases, with 16 bases between the two germline ends. CDR3 length equals 15 residues.

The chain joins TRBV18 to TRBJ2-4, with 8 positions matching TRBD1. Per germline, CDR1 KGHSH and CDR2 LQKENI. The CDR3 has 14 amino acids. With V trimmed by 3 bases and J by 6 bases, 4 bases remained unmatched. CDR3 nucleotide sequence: TGTGCCAGCTCACCCGGGACAGGAGGAAACATTCAGTACTTC. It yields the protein CASSPGTGGNIQYF.

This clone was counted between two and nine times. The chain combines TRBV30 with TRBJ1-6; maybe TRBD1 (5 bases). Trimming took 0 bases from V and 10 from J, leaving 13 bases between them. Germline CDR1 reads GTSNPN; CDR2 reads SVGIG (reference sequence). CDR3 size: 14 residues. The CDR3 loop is CAWSVWQGGSPLHF. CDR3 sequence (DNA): TGTGCCTGGAGTGTATGGCAGGGAGGGTCACCCCTCCACTTT.

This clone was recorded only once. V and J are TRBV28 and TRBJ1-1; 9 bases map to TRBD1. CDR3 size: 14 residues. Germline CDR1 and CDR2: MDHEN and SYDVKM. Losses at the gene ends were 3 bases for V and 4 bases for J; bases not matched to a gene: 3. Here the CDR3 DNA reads TGTGCCAGCAGTTTTTTGACAGGGGGCACTGAAGCTTTCTTT. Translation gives CASSFLTGGTEAFF.

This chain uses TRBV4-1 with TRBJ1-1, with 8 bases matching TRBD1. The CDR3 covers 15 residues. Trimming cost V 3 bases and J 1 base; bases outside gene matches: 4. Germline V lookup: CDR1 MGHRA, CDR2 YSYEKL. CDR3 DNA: TGCGCCAGCAGCCACCCGGACAGGGAGAACACTGAAGCTTTCTTT. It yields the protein CASSHPDRENTEAFF.

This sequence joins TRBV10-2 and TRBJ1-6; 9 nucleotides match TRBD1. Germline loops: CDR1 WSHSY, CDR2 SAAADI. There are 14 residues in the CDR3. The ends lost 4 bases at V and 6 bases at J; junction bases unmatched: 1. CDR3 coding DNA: TGCGCCAGCAGTGCACAGGGGGCTAATTCACCCCTCCACTTT. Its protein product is CASSAQGANSPLHF.

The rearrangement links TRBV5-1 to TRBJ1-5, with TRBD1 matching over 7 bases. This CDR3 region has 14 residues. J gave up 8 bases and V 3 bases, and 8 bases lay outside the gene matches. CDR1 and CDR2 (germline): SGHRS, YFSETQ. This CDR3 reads CASSSGTAGEPQHF. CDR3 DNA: TGCGCCAGCAGCTCCGGGACAGCAGGCGAGCCCCAGCATTTT. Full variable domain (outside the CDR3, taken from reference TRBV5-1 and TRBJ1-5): KAGVTQTPRYLIKTRGQQVTLSCSPISGHRSVSWYQQTPGQGLQFLFEYFSETQRNKGNFPGRFSGRQFSNSRSEMNVSTLELGDSALYLCASSSGTAGEPQHFGDGTRLSIL.

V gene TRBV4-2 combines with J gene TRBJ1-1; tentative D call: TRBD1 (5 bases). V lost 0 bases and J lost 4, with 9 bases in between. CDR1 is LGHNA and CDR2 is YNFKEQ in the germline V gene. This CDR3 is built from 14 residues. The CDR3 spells CASSQDWGGTEAFF. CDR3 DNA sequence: TGTGCCAGCAGCCAAGATTGGGGGGGCACTGAAGCTTTCTTT.

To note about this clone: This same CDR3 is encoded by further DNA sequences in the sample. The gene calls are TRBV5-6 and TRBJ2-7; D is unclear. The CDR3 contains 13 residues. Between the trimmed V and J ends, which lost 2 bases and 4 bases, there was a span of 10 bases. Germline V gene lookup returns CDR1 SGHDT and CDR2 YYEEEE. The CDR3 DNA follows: TGTGCCAGCAGCTTAACGGGTGCGTACGAGCAGTACTTC. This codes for CASSLTGAYEQYF.

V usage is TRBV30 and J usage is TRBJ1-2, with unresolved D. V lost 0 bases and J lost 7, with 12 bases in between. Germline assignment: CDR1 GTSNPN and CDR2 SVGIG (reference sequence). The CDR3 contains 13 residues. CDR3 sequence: CAWSVEGVGGYTF. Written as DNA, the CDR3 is TGTGCCTGGAGTGTGGAGGGCGTTGGTGGCTACACCTTC.

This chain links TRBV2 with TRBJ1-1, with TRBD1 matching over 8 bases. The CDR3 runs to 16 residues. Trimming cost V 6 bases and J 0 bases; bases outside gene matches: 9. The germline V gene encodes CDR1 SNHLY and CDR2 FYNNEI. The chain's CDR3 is CASSALRTGLNTEAFF. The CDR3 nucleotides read TGTGCCAGCAGCGCCCTGAGGACAGGGTTGAACACTGAAGCTTTCTTT.

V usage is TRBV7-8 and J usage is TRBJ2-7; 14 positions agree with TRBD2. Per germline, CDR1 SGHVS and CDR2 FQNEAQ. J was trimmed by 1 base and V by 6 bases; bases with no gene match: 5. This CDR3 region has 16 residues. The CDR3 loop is CASSSRLAGGSYEQYF. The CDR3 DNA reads TGTGCCAGCAGTTCACGACTAGCGGGGGGGTCCTACGAGCAGTACTTC. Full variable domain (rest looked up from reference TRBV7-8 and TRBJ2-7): GAGVSQSPRYKVAKRGQDVALRCDPISGHVSLFWYQQALGQGPEFLTYFQNEAQLDKSGLPSDRFFAERPEGSVSTLKIQRTQQEDSAVYLCASSSRLAGGSYEQYFGPGTRLTVT.

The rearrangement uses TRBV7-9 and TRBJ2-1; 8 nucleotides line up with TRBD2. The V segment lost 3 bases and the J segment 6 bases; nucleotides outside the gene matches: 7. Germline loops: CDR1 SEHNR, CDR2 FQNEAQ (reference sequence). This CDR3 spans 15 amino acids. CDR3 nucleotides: TGTGCCAGCAGCTTGGAGGGACTAGTCGGCAATGAGCAGTTCTTC. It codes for CASSLEGLVGNEQFF.

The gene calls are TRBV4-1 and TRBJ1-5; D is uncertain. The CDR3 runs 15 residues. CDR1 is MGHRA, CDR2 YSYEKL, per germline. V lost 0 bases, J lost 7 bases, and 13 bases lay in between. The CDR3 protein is CASSQEARGYQPQHF. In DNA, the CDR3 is TGCGCCAGCAGCCAAGAGGCTCGGGGTTACCAGCCCCAGCATTTT.

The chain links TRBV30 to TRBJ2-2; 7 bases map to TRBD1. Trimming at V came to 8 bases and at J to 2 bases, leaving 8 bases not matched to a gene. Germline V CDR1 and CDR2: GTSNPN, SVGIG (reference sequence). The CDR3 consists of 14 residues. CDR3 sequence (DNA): TGTGCCAGCCGGACAGGATCTAACACCGGGGAGCTGTTTTTT. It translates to CASRTGSNTGELFF. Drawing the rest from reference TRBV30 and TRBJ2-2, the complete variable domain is SQTIHQWPATLVQPVGSPLSLECTVEGTSNPNLYWYRQAAGRGLQLLFYSVGIGQISSEVPQNLSASRPQDRQFILSSKKLLLSDSGFYLCASRTGSNTGELFFGEGSRLTVL.

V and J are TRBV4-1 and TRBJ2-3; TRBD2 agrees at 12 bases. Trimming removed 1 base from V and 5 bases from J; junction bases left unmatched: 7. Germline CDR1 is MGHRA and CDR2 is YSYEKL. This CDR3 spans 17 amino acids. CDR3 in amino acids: CASSQVLAGGRIDTQYF. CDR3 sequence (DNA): TGCGCCAGCAGCCAAGTCCTAGCGGGAGGGCGAATAGATACGCAGTATTTT.

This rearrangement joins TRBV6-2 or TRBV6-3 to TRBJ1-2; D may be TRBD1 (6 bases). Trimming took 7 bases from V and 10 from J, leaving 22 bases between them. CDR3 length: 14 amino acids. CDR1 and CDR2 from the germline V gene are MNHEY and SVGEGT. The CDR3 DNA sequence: TGTGCCAGCACCCCGGGACAACGGAGAATAGCCTACACCTTC. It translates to CASTPGQRRIAYTF.

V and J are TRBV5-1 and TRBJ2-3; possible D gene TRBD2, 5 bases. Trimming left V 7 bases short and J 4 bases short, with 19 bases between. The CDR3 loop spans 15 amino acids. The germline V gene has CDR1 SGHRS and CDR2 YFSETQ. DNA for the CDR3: TGCGCCAGCGCTGTGACCCGGGGTATTGCAGATACGCAGTATTTT. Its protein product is CASAVTRGIADTQYF.

The CDR3 loop reads CASSPRLAGLNTGELFF. The CDR3 nucleotides are TGTGCCAGCAGCCCACGACTAGCGGGGTTGAACACCGGGGAGCTGTTTTTT. This chain joins TRBV7-9 and TRBJ2-2, with 11 nucleotides matching TRBD2. The germline V gene encodes CDR1 SEHNR and CDR2 FQNEAQ (reference sequence). The trim removed 5 bases at V and 1 base at J, leaving 6 bases unmatched. CDR3 length equals 17 residues.

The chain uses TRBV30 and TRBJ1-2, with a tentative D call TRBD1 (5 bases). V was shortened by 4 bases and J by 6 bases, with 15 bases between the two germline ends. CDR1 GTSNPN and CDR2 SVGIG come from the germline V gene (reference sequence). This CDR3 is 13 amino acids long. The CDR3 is CAWIRRAQHGYTF. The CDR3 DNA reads TGTGCCTGGATACGCAGGGCCCAACATGGCTACACCTTC.

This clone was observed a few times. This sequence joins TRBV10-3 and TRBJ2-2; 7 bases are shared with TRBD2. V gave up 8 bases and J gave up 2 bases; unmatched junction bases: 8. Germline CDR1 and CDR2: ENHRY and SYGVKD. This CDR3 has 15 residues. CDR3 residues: CAIGRGGSNTGELFF. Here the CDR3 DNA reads TGTGCCATCGGTCGTGGCGGGAGCAACACCGGGGAGCTGTTTTTT.

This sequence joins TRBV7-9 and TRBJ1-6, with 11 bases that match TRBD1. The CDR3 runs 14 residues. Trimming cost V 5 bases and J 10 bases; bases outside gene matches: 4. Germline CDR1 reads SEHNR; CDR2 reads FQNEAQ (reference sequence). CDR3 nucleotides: TGTGCCAGCAGCACGGGGACAGGGGGGTCACCCCTCCACTTT. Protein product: CASSTGTGGSPLHF.